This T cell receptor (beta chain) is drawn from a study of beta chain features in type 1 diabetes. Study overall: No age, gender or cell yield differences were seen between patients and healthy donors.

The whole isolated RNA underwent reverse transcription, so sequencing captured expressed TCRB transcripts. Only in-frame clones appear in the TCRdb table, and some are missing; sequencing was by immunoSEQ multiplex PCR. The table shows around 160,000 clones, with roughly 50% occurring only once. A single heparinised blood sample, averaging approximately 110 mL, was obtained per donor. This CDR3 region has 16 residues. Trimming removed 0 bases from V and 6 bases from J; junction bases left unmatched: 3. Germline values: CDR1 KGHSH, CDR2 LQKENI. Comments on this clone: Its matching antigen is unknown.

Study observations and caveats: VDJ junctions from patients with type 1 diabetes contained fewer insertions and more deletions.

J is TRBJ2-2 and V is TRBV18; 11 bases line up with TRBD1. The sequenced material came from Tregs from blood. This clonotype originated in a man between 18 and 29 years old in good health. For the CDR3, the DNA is TGTGCCAGCTCACCACCTGGACAGGGGGCGGCCGGGGAGCTGTTTTTT. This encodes CASSPPGQGAAGELFF.